The 8 T cell receptor beta chains in this list originate from one sample, sequenced in a study of blood T cell repertoires in COVID-19. Generated by immunoSEQ multiplex PCR, the TCRdb table keeps only in-frame clones and is missing some. Here the sample spans roughly 160,000 clones, about 85% being singletons. The sample was peripheral blood. The receptors stem from a woman aged 50 to 65 with COVID-19, enrolled during active disease.

The chain has TRBV5-1 and TRBJ2-2; maybe TRBD2 (6 bases). The germline V gene encodes CDR1 SGHRS and CDR2 YFSETQ. This CDR3 region has 15 residues. Trimming stripped 9 bases from V and 2 bases from J, with 17 bases between. The CDR3: CATSRDSPNTGELFF. The CDR3 bases are TGCGCCACCTCCCGGGACTCCCCTAACACCGGGGAGCTGTTTTTT. The variable domain in full, completed from reference TRBV5-1 and TRBJ2-2, reads KAGVTQTPRYLIKTRGQQVTLSCSPISGHRSVSWYQQTPGQGLQFLFEYFSETQRNKGNFPGRFSGRQFSNSRSEMNVSTLELGDSALYLCATSRDSPNTGELFFGEGSRLTVL.

The rearrangement joins TRBV10-3 to TRBJ1-1, with D possibly matching TRBD1 (6 bases). The V and J ends lost 3 bases and 4 bases respectively, with 12 bases between them. The length of the CDR3 is 14 residues. CDR1 and CDR2 (germline): ENHRY, SYGVKD. CDR3 in DNA: TGTGCCATCAGTGAAGGGGGTTCGGTCACTGAAGCTTTCTTT. This sequence encodes CAISEGGSVTEAFF.

The chain couples TRBV4-1 to TRBJ1-1; D remains unclear. With 5 bases removed from V and 4 bases from J, the gap between germline ends came to 20 bases. Germline V gene sequence: CDR1 MGHRA, CDR2 YSYEKL. The length of the CDR3 is 16 residues. DNA for the CDR3: TGCGCCAGCAGCTATCTATCTCGCCCAGGAGGCACTGAAGCTTTCTTT. It encodes CASSYLSRPGGTEAFF.

V usage is TRBV7-2 and J usage is TRBJ2-3; 9 bases align to TRBD2. Germline trimming cut 2 bases from V and 3 bases from J; bases unmatched to any gene: 3. Germline V gives CDR1 SGHTA, CDR2 FQGNSA. CDR3 length: 15 residues. Here the CDR3 reads CASSLNAGGTDTQYF. The CDR3 region has the DNA TGTGCCAGCAGCTTAAACGCGGGGGGGACAGATACGCAGTATTTT.

A few counts support this clone. The chain combines TRBV6-5 with TRBJ1-2; 10 nucleotides agree with TRBD1. The trim removed 6 bases at V and 3 bases at J, leaving 1 base unmatched. The CDR3 has 13 residues. Germline lookup yields CDR1 MNHEY and CDR2 SVGAGI. CDR3 coding DNA: TGTGCCAGCAGGGGGACAGGGGACTATGGCTACACCTTC. As protein: CASRGTGDYGYTF.

The chain recombines TRBV9 with TRBJ1-4; 9 nucleotides match TRBD1. This CDR3 region has 18 residues. V was clipped by 0 bases and J by 2 bases; unmatched bases: 8. Per the germline V gene, CDR1 is SGDLS and CDR2 is YYNGEE. The CDR3, as DNA: TGTGCCAGCAGCGTAGCTGCGGGACAGGGAGGGACTAATGAAAAACTGTTTTTT. Translated, it gives CASSVAAGQGGTNEKLFF.

J is TRBJ2-1 and V is TRBV30; 8 bases agree with TRBD2. The J segment lost 10 bases and the V segment lost 4 bases, leaving 12 bases of the junction unmatched. The CDR3 extends over 14 amino acids. The germline gives CDR1 GTSNPN, CDR2 SVGIG (reference sequence). The CDR3 spells CAWNWYGGAREQFF. The CDR3 nucleotides read TGTGCCTGGAACTGGTACGGGGGGGCAAGGGAGCAGTTCTTC. Using reference TRBV30 and TRBJ2-1 for the parts outside the CDR3, the full variable domain is SQTIHQWPATLVQPVGSPLSLECTVEGTSNPNLYWYRQAAGRGLQLLFYSVGIGQISSEVPQNLSASRPQDRQFILSSKKLLLSDSGFYLCAWNWYGGAREQFFGPGTRLTVL.

This clone was counted once. The V and J genes are TRBV27 and TRBJ2-7, with TRBD2 matching over 9 bases. V trimming: 2 bases; J trimming: 0 bases; junction bases outside the gene matches: 2. The CDR3 is made up of 15 amino acids. Germline CDR1 reads MNHEY; CDR2 reads SMNVEV (reference sequence). DNA for the CDR3: TGTGCCAGCAGTTTACTAGCGGGACGCTCCTACGAGCAGTACTTC. This gives the protein CASSLLAGRSYEQYF.